The source of this T cell receptor beta chain is a study of cytomegalovirus exposure and HLA in healthy donors. Study findings and constraints: Among TCR sequences, most were rare, though some public TCRs appeared in many donors.

With respect to this clone: Its antigen is still unknown.

The CDR3 extends over 15 amino acids. V was pared by 3 bases and J by 2 bases, with 2 bases of the junction left unmatched. Germline V lookup: CDR1 SGHAT, CDR2 FQNNGV. The PCR was carried out with 60 Vbeta primers and 13 Jbeta primers. Produced via immunoSEQ multiplex PCR; TCRdb's table is partial and in-frame only. The table has approximately 140,000 clones, roughly four fifths seen once. This rearrangement joins TRBV11-2 to TRBJ2-7; 12 bases are a match to TRBD1. The source of this sequence is a man between 18 and 29 years old in good health and CMV-seropositive. Sequenced: PBMCs. CDR3 sequence reads: CASSLGQGATYEQYF. The DNA of the CDR3 is TGTGCCAGCAGCTTGGGACAGGGGGCCACCTACGAGCAGTACTTC.